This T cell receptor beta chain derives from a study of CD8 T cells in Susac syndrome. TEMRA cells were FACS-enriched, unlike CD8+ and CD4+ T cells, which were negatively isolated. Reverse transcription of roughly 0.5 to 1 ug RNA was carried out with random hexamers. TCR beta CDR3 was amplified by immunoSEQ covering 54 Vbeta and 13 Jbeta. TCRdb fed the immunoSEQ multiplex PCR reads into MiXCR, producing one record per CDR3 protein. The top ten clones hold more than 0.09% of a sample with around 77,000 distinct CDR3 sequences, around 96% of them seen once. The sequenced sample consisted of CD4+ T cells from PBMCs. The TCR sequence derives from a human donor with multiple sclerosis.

The CDR3 region is CASSLTGTGQQPQHF. The CDR3 nucleotides are TGTGCCAGCAGTTTAACCGGGACAGGGCAACAGCCCCAGCATTTT. The chain uses TRBV12-3 or TRBV12-4 and TRBJ1-5, with 9 nucleotides matching TRBD1. The CDR3 covers 15 residues. After removal of 2 bases from V and 7 bases from J, the junction contained 6 bases not matched to a gene.